Below, 14 T cell receptor beta chains from the same sample are listed, as sequenced in a study of early T cells in non-severe SARS-CoV-2 infection. TCRdb reanalysed the 5' RACE reads using MiXCR and keeps one entry per CDR3 protein. The data contain some 64,000 distinct CDR3 sequences, less than 14% of them singletons. Sequenced sample: whole blood. The receptors here all came from an adult who was a healthcare worker with PCR-confirmed SARS-CoV-2 infection or an uninfected control (not recorded which).

The sample holds a few counts of this clonotype. The CDR3 here is CASSPHGTGYNEQFF. The CDR3 nucleotides are TGTGCCAGCAGCCCTCACGGGACAGGATACAATGAGCAGTTCTTC. V gene TRBV11-3 combines with J gene TRBJ2-1; TRBD1 matches 8 bases. Germline loops: CDR1 SGHNT, CDR2 YENEEA. V trimming: 5 bases; J trimming: 4 bases; junction bases outside the gene matches: 7. The CDR3 is 15 amino acids.

This clonotype has just a few counts. This rearrangement joins TRBV11-2 to TRBJ1-5; D unresolved. Germline V gene sequence: CDR1 SGHAT, CDR2 FQNNGV. V gave up 5 bases and J gave up 4 bases, with 9 bases separating them. This CDR3 has 13 amino acids. CDR3 sequence: CASSTQGNQPQHF. CDR3 DNA sequence: TGTGCCAGCAGCACCCAAGGGAATCAGCCCCAGCATTTT.

The gene calls are TRBV4-3 and TRBJ2-3, with TRBD2 identical over 9 bases. CDR1 is LGHNA and CDR2 is YSLEER in the germline V gene. The V and J ends lost 0 bases and 2 bases, in that order; junction bases with no gene match: 6. The CDR3 is 17 residues long. The DNA for the CDR3 is TGCGCCAGCAGCCAAGACTTGACTAGCGGAATCACAGATACGCAGTATTTT. Its translation is CASSQDLTSGITDTQYF.

This clonotype was detected ten times or more. The chain combines TRBV5-1 with TRBJ2-2, with D unresolved. The CDR3 is 15 residues long. Germline V lookup: CDR1 SGHRS, CDR2 YFSETQ. Trimming stripped 2 bases from V and 5 bases from J, with 13 bases between. The CDR3 bases are TGCGCCAGCAGCTTAGGCTCAGCAACAACCGGGGAGCTGTTTTTT. Its translation is CASSLGSATTGELFF.

This clonotype appeared a few times. This chain uses TRBV20-1 with TRBJ2-3; D gene ambiguous. V dropped 5 bases and J dropped 5 bases, with 14 bases sitting between them. The length of the CDR3 is 13 residues. Germline V gene sequence: CDR1 DFQATT, CDR2 SNEGSKA (reference sequence). The CDR3 is CSADGPGGDTQYF. DNA for the CDR3: TGCAGTGCTGACGGCCCAGGCGGAGATACGCAGTATTTT.

The table lists this clonotype with many counts. The J gene is TRBJ1-3, the V gene TRBV9; D gene unclear. CDR3 size: 16 residues. Trimming cost V 1 base and J 2 bases, with 13 bases left between them. Germline CDR1 SGDLS, CDR2 YYNGEE. The CDR3 region has the DNA TGTGCCAGCAGCGTACTCTCCGGGATGACTGGAAACACCATATATTTT. Translated: CASSVLSGMTGNTIYF. The whole variable domain, filled in from reference TRBV9 and TRBJ1-3, reads DSGVTQTPKHLITATGQRVTLRCSPRSGDLSVYWYQQSLDQGLQFLIQYYNGEERAKGNILERFSAQQFPDLHSELNLSSLELGDSALYFCASSVLSGMTGNTIYFGEGSWLTVV.

The V and J genes are TRBV28 and TRBJ2-7; D is unclear. Per germline, CDR1 MDHEN and CDR2 SYDVKM. Trimming stripped 7 bases from V and 2 bases from J, with 12 bases between. The CDR3 contains 13 residues. CDR3 sequence (DNA): TGTGCCAGCATCCCCGATTCTGCCTACGAGCAGTACTTC. Translation: CASIPDSAYEQYF.

The chain employs TRBV5-1 and TRBJ2-3; 8 bases map to TRBD2. V dropped 4 bases and J dropped 1; count of bases not matched to a gene: 11. Germline V gives CDR1 SGHRS, CDR2 YFSETQ. The CDR3 covers 17 residues. Here the CDR3 DNA reads TGCGCCAGCAGCCCGGACGGGGGGGCGCTAGGCACAGATACGCAGTATTTT. This encodes CASSPDGGALGTDTQYF.

This clonotype was counted only a few times. The J gene is TRBJ2-4, the V gene TRBV6-2 or TRBV6-3; no firm D call. The V and J ends lost 5 bases and 0 bases respectively, with 17 bases between them. The CDR3 extends over 17 amino acids. Germline V gene data show CDR1 as MNHEY and CDR2 as SVGEGT. The CDR3 spells CASSPQIVRLAKNIQYF. The CDR3 DNA reads TGTGCCAGCAGTCCCCAGATCGTCCGACTAGCCAAAAACATTCAGTACTTC.

The J gene is TRBJ1-1, the V gene TRBV9; 9 bases fit TRBD1. Germline trimming cut 0 bases from V and 9 bases from J; bases unmatched to any gene: 9. Per germline, CDR1 SGDLS and CDR2 YYNGEE. The CDR3 is made up of 15 amino acids. CDR3 in amino acids: CASSVAIGGQGQAFF. CDR3 nucleotide sequence: TGTGCCAGCAGCGTAGCTATAGGAGGACAGGGGCAAGCTTTCTTT.

This clonotype was seen at least ten times. The genes are TRBV30 and TRBJ1-3, with D tentatively TRBD1 (5 bases). Germline V lookup: CDR1 GTSNPN, CDR2 SVGIG (reference sequence). V was cut by 4 bases and J by 7 bases, with 20 bases left in between. The length of the CDR3 is 15 residues. The CDR3 loop is CAWTSRDRAGNTIYF. The CDR3 region has the DNA TGTGCCTGGACAAGTCGGGACCGCGCGGGCAACACCATATATTTT.

This clonotype was counted at least ten times. V is TRBV20-1 and J is TRBJ2-7; 7 bases line up with TRBD2. CDR3 size: 13 residues. Germline V CDR1 and CDR2: DFQATT, SNEGSKA (reference sequence). J lost 2 bases, V lost 2 bases, and 3 bases had no gene match. CDR3 sequence reads: CSARSSGAYEQYF. Written as DNA, the CDR3 is TGCAGTGCTAGATCTAGCGGCGCCTACGAGCAGTACTTC.

This clonotype came up a few times. The chain carries TRBV3-1 and TRBJ2-1, with a weak D call TRBD1 (6 bases). The CDR3 is 14 residues long. CDR1 and CDR2 from the germline V gene are LGHDT and YNNKEL (reference sequence). Trimming left V 4 bases short and J 15 bases short, with 22 bases between. In DNA, the CDR3 is TGTGCCAGCAGCCTCATTGAGACAGGCCCTCTCCGGTTCTTC. Translating gives CASSLIETGPLRFF.

This clonotype was seen more than once but under ten times. The V call is TRBV27, the J call TRBJ2-4; TRBD2 is a possible D gene (6 bases). The CDR3 has 13 residues. Looked up from germline, CDR1 is MNHEY and CDR2 is SMNVEV (reference sequence). Trimming removed 3 bases from V and 7 bases from J, with 10 bases in between. The CDR3 DNA sequence: TGTGCCAGCAGTTTCGGAGGGCTTAACATTCAGTACTTC. Translation: CASSFGGLNIQYF.